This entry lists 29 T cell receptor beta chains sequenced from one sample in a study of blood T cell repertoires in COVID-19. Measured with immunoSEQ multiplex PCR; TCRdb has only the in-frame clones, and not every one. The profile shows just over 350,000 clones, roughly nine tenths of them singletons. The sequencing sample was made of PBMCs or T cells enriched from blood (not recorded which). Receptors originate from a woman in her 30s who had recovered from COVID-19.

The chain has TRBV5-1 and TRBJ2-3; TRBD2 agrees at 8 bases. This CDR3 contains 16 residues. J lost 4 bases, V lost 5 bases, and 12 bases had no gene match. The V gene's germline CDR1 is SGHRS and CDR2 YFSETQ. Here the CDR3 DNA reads TGCGCCAGCAGGATGGGAAAGACTAGCGACGCAGATACGCAGTATTTT. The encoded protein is CASRMGKTSDADTQYF.

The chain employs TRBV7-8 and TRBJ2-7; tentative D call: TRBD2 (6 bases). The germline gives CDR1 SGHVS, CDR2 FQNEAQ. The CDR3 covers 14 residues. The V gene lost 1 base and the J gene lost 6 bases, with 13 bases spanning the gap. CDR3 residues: CASSLVRDFLEQYF. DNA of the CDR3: TGTGCCAGCAGCTTAGTCCGGGACTTCCTCGAGCAGTACTTC.

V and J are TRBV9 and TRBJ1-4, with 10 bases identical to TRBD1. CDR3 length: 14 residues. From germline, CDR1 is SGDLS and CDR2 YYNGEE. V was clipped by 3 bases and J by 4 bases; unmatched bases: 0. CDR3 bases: TGTGCCAGCAGCGGGACAGGGGGTAATGAAAAACTGTTTTTT. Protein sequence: CASSGTGGNEKLFF.

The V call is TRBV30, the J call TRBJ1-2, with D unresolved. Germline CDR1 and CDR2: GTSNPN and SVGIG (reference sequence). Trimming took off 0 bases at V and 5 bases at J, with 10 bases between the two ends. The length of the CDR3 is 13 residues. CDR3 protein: CAWSVMAGYGYTF. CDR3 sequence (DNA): TGTGCCTGGAGTGTAATGGCAGGTTATGGCTACACCTTC.

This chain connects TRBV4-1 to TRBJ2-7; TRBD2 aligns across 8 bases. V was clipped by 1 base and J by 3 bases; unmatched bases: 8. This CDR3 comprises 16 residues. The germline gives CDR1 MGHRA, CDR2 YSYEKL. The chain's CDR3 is CASSQGPTGGVYEQYF. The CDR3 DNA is TGCGCCAGCAGCCAAGGGCCAACGGGAGGGGTCTACGAGCAGTACTTC.

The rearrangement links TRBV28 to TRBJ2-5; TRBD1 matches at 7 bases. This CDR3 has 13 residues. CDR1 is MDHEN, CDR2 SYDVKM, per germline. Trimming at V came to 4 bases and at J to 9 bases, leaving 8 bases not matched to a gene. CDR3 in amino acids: CASSSTNTGAQYF. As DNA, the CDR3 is TGTGCCAGCAGTTCGACCAACACAGGGGCCCAGTACTTC.

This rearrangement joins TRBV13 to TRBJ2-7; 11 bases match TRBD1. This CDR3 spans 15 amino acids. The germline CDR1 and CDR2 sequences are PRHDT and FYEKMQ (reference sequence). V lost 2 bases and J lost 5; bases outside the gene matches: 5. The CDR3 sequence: CASSLRRTGGDEQYF. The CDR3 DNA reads TGTGCCAGCAGCTTAAGGAGGACAGGGGGCGACGAGCAGTACTTC.

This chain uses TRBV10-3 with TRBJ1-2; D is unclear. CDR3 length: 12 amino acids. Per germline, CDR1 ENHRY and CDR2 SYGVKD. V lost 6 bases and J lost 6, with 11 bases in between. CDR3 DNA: TGTGCCATCAGCAAAGCGAGGGATGGCTACACCTTC. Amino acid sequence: CAISKARDGYTF.

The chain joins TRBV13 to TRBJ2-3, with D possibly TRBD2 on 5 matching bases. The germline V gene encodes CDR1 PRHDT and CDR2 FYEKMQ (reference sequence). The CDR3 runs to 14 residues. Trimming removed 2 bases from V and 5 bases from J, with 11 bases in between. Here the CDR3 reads CASSLSLAVDTQYF. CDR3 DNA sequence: TGTGCCAGCAGCTTATCCCTAGCCGTAGATACGCAGTATTTT.

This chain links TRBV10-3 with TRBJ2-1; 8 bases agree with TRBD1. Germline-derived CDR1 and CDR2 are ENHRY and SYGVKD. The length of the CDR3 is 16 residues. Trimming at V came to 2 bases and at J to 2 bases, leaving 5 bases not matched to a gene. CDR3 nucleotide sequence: TGTGCCATCAGTGAGCCCGGACAGGGCGCCTACAATGAGCAGTTCTTC. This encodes CAISEPGQGAYNEQFF.

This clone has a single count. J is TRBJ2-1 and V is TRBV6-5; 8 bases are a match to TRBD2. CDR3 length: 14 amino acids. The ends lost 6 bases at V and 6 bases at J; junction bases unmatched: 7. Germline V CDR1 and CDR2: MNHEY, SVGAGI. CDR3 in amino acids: CASSHGGRSNEQFF. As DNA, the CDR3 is TGTGCCAGCAGCCACGGCGGGAGGAGCAATGAGCAGTTCTTC.

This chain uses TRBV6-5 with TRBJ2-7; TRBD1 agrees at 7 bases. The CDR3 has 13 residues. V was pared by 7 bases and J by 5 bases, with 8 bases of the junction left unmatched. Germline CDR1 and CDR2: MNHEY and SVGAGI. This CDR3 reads CASTPETGNEQYF. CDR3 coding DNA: TGTGCCAGCACCCCCGAGACAGGGAACGAGCAGTACTTC.

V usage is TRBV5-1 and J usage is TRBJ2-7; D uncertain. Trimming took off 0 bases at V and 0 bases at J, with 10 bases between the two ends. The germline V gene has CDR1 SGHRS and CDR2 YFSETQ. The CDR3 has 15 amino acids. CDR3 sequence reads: CASSLGAGSSYEQYF. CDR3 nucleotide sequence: TGCGCCAGCAGCTTGGGGGCAGGATCCTCCTACGAGCAGTACTTC.

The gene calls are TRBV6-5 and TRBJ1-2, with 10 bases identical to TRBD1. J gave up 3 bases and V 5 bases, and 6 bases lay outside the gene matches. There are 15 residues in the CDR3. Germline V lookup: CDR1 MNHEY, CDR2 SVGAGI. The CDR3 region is CASSRTGTGDYGYTF. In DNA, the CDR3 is TGTGCCAGCAGTAGGACCGGGACAGGGGACTATGGCTACACCTTC.

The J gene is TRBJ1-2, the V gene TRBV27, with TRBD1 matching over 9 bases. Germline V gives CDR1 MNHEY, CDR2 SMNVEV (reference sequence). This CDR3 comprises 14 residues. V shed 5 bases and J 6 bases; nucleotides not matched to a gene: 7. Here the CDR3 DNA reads TGTGCCAGCAGTACGGACAGGGGTTCGCATGGCTACACCTTC. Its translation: CASSTDRGSHGYTF.

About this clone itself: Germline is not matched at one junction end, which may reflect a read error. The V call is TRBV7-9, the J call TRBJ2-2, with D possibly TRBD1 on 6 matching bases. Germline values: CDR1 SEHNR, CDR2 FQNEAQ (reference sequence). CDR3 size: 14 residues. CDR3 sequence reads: CASSLTGNPGELFF. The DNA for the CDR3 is TGTGCCAGCAGCTTAACAGGGAACCCCGGGGAGCTGTTTTTT.

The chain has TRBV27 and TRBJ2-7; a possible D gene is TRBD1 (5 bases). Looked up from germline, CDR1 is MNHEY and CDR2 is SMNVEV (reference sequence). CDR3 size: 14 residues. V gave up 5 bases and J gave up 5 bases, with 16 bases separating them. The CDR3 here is CASSIRAPANEQYF. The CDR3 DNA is TGTGCCAGCAGTATCAGGGCTCCGGCTAACGAGCAGTACTTC.

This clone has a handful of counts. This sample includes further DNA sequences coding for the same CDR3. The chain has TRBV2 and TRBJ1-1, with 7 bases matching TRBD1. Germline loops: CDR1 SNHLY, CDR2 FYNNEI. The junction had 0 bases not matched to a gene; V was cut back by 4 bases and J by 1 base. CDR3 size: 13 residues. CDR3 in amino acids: CASSGQGNTEAFF. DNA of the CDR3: TGTGCCAGCAGTGGACAGGGGAACACTGAAGCTTTCTTT. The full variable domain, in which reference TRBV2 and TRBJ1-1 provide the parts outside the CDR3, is EPEVTQTPSHQVTQMGQEVILRCVPISNHLYFYWYRQILGQKVEFLVSFYNNEISEKSEIFDDQFSVERPDGSNFTLKIRSTKLEDSAMYFCASSGQGNTEAFFGQGTRLTVV.

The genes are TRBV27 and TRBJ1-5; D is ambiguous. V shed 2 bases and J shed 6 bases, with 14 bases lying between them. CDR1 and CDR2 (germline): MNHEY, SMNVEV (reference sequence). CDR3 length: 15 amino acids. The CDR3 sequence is CASSLIPNRGQPQHF. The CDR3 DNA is TGTGCCAGCAGTTTAATTCCCAACCGGGGTCAGCCCCAGCATTTT.

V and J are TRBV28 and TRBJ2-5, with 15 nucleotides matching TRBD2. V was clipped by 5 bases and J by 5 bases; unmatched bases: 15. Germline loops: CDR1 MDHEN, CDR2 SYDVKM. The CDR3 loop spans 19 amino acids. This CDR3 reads CASSTWTSGRASPQETQYF. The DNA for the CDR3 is TGTGCCAGCAGTACCTGGACTAGCGGGAGGGCCTCCCCCCAGGAGACCCAGTACTTC. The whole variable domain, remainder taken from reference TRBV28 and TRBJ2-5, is DVKVTQSSRYLVKRTGEKVFLECVQDMDHENMFWYRQDPGLGLRLIYFSYDVKMKEKGDIPEGYSVSREKKERFSLILESASTNQTSMYLCASSTWTSGRASPQETQYFGPGTRLLVL.

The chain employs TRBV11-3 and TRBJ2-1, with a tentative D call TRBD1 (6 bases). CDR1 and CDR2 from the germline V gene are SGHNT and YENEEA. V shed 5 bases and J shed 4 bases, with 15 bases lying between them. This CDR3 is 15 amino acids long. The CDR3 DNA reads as TGTGCCAGCAGCGTGCGGACAGCCCCATACAATGAGCAGTTCTTC. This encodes CASSVRTAPYNEQFF.

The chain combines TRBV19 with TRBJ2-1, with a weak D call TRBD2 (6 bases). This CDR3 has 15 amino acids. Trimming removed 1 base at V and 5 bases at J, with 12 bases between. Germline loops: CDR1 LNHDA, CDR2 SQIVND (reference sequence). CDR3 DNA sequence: TGTGCCAGTAGTATAGTCGGGGGACGGCACAATGAGCAGTTCTTC. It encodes CASSIVGGRHNEQFF. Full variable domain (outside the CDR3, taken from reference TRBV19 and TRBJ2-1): DGGITQSPKYLFRKEGQNVTLSCEQNLNHDAMYWYRQDPGQGLRLIYYSQIVNDFQKGDIAEGYSVSREKKESFPLTVTSAQKNPTAFYLCASSIVGGRHNEQFFGPGTRLTVL.

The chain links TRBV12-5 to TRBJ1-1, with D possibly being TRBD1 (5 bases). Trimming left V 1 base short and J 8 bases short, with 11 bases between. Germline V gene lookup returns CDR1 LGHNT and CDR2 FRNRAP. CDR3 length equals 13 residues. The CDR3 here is CASGLDRPIEAFF. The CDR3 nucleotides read TGTGCTAGTGGTTTGGACAGGCCCATCGAAGCTTTCTTT.

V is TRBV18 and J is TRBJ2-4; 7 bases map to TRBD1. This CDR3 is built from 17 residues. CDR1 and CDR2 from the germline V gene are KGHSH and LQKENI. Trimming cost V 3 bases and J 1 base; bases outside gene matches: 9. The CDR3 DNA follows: TGTGCCAGCTCACCCACAGGGGCGGATTCCGCCAAAAACATTCAGTACTTC. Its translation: CASSPTGADSAKNIQYF.

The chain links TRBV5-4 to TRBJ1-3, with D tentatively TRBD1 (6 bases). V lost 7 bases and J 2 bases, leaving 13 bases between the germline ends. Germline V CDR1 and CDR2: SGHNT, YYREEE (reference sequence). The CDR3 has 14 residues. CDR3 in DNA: TGTGCCAGCGCCCGGGACATAGCTGGAAACACCATATATTTT. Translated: CASARDIAGNTIYF. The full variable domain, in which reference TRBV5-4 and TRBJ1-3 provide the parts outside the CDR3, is ETGVTQSPTHLIKTRGQQVTLRCSSQSGHNTVSWYQQALGQGPQFIFQYYREEENGRGNFPPRFSGLQFPNYSSELNVNALELDDSALYLCASARDIAGNTIYFGEGSWLTVV.

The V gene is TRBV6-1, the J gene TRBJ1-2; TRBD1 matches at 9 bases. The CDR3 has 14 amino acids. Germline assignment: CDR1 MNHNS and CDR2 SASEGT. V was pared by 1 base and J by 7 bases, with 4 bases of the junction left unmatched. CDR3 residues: CASSEVGTGFGYTF. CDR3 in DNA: TGTGCCAGCAGTGAAGTTGGGACAGGGTTTGGCTACACCTTC.

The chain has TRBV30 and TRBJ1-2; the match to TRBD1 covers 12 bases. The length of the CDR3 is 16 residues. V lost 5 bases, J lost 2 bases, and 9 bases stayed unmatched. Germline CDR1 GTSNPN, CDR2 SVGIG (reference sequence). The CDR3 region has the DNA TGTGCCTGGGGAATCGGGACAGGGGGCAAGAACTATGGCTACACCTTC. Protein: CAWGIGTGGKNYGYTF.

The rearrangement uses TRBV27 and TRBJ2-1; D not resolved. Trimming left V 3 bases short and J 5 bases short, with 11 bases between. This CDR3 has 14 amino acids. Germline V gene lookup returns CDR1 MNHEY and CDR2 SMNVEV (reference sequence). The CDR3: CASSLIQRNNEQFF. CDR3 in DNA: TGTGCCAGCAGTTTGATCCAGCGCAACAATGAGCAGTTCTTC.

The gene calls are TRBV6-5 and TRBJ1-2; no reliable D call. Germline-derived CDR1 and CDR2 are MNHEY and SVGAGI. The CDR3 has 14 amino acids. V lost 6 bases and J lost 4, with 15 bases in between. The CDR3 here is CASRPLADSYGYTF. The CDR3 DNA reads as TGTGCCAGCAGGCCCCTGGCGGACTCCTATGGCTACACCTTC.